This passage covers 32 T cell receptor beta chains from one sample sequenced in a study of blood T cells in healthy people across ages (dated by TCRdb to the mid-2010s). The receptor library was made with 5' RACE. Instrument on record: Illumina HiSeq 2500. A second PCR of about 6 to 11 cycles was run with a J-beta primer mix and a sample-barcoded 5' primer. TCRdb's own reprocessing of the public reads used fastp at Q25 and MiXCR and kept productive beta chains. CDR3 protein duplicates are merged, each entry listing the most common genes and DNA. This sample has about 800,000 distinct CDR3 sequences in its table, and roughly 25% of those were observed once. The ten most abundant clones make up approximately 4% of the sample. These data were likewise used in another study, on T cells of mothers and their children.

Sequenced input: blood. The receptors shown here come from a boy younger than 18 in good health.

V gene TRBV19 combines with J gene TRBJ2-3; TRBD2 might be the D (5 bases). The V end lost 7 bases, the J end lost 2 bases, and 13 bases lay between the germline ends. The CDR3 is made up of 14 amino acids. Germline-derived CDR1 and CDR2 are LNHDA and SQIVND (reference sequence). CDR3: CASTRGVLTDTQYF. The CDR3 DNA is TGTGCCAGTACACGGGGTGTACTCACAGATACGCAGTATTTT. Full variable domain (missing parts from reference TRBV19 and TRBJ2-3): DGGITQSPKYLFRKEGQNVTLSCEQNLNHDAMYWYRQDPGQGLRLIYYSQIVNDFQKGDIAEGYSVSREKKESFPLTVTSAQKNPTAFYLCASTRGVLTDTQYFGPGTRLTVL.

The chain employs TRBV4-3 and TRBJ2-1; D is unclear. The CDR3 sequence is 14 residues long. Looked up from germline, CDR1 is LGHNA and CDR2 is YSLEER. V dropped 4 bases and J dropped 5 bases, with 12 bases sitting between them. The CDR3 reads CASSRTAPDNEQFF. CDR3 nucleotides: TGCGCCAGCAGCCGCACGGCGCCTGACAATGAGCAGTTCTTC.

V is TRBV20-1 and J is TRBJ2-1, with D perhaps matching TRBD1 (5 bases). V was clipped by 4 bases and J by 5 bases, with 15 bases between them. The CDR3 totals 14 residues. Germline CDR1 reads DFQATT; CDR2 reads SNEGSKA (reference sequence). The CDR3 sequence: CSAMTETPNNEQFF. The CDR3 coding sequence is TGCAGTGCTATGACAGAGACACCCAACAATGAGCAGTTCTTC.

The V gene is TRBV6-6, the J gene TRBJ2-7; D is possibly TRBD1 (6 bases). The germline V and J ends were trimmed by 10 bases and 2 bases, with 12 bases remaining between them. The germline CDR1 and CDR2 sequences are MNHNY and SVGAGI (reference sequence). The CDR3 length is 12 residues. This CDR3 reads CATGQLPYEQYF. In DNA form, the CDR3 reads TGTGCCACAGGACAGCTGCCCTACGAGCAGTACTTC.

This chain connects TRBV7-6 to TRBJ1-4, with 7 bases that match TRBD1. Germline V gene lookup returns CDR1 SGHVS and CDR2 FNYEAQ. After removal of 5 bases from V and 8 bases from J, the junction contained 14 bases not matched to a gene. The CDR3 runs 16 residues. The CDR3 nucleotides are TGTGCCAGCAGCGAGCACAGGGGCGGGTTTCTGGAAAAACTGTTTTTT. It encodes CASSEHRGGFLEKLFF.

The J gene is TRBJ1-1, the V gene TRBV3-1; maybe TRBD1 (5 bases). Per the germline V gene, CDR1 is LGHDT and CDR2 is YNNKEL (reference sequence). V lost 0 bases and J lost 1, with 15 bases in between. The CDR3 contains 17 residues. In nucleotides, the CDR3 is TGTGCCAGCAGCCAAGAGGGGGTTGGGCGCGCGAACACTGAAGCTTTCTTT. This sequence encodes CASSQEGVGRANTEAFF.

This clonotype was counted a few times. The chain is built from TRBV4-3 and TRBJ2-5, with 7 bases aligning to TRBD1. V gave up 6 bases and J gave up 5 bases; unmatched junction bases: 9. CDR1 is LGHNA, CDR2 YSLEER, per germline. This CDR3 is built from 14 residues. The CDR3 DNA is TGCGCCAGCAGTAGATACAGGGGAACGGAGACCCAGTACTTC. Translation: CASSRYRGTETQYF.

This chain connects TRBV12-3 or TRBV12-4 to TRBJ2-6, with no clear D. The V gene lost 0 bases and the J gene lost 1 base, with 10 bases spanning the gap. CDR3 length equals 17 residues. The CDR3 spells CASSLARGESGANVLTF. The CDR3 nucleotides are TGTGCCAGCAGTTTAGCGCGTGGGGAATCTGGGGCCAACGTCCTGACTTTC.

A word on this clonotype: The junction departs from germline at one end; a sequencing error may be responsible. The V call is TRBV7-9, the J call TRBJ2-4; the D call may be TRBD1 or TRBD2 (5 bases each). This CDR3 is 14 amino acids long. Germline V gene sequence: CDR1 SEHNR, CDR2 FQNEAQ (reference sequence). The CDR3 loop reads CASSPGTSKNIQYF. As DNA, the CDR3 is TGTGCCAGCAGCCCAGGGACGTCAAAAAACATCCAGTACTTC.

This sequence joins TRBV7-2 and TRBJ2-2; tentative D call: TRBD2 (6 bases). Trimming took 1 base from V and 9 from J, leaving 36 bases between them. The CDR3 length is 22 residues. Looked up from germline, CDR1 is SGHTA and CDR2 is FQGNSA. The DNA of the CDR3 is TGTGCCAGCAGCTTAGTGCGAATCTTTTTGGAGGGACCCGGAAAGGGAACTCGGGAGCTGTTTTTT. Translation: CASSLVRIFLEGPGKGTRELFF.

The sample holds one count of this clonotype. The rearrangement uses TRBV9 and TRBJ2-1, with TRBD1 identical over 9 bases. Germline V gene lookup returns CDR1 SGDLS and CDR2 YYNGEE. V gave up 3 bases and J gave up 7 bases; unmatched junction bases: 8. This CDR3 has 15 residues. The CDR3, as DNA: TGTGCCAGCAGCGCGGGACAGGGTGTAGGGAATGAGCAGTTCTTC. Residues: CASSAGQGVGNEQFF.

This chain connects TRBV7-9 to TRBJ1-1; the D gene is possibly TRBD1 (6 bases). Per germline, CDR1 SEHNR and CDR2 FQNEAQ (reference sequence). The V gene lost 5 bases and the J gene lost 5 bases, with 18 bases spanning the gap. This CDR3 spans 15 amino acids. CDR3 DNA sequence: TGTGCCAGCAGCCGATTGCCGGGACAAGGTACTGAAGCTTTCTTT. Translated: CASSRLPGQGTEAFF.

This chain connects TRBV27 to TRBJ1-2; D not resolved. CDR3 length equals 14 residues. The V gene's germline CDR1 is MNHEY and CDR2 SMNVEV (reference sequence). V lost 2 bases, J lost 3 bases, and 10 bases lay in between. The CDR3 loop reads CASSLTGIHYGYTF. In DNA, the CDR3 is TGTGCCAGCAGTTTAACGGGGATTCACTATGGCTACACCTTC.

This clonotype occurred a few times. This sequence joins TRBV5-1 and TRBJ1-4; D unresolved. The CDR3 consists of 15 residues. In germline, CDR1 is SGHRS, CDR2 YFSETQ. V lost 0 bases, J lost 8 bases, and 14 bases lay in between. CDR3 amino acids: CASSLGQREGEKLFF. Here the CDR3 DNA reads TGCGCCAGCAGCTTGGGGCAGAGGGAAGGAGAAAAACTGTTTTTT.

The CDR3 nucleotides read TGTGCCAGCAGTCCACCCGGGACTAGCGGGGGATTCAATACGCAGTATTTT. This translates into CASSPPGTSGGFNTQYF. The rearrangement joins TRBV28 to TRBJ2-3; TRBD2 agrees at 14 bases. J lost 7 bases, V lost 5 bases, and 11 bases had no gene match. Per germline, CDR1 MDHEN and CDR2 SYDVKM. The CDR3 is made up of 17 amino acids.

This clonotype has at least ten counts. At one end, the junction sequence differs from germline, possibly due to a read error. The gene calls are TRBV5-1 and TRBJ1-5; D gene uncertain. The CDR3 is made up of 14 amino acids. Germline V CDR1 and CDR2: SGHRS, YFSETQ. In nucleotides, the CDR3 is TGTGCCAGCAGCTTAGATGGTAGCAATCAGCCCCAGCATTTT. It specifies CASSLDGSNQPQHF.

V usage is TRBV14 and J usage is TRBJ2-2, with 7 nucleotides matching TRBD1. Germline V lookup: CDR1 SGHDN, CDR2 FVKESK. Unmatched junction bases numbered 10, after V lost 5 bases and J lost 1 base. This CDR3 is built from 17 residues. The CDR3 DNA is TGTGCCAGCAGCAGCGCCCCGGGACAGCTGAACACCGGGGAGCTGTTTTTT. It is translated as CASSSAPGQLNTGELFF. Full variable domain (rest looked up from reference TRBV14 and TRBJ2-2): EAGVTQFPSHSVIEKGQTVTLRCDPISGHDNLYWYRRVMGKEIKFLLHFVKESKQDESGMPNNRFLAERTGGTYSTLKVQPAELEDSGVYFCASSSAPGQLNTGELFFGEGSRLTVL.

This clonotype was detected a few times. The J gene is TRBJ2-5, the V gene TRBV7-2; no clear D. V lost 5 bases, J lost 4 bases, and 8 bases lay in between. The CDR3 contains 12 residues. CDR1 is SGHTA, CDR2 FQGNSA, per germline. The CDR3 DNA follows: TGTGCCAGCAGCCCGACTCGAGAGACCCAGTACTTC. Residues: CASSPTRETQYF.

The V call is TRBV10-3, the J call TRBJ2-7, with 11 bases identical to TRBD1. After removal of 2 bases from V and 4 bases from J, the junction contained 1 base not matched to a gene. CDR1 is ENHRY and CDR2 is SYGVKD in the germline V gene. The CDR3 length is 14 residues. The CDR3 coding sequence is TGTGCCATCAGTGAGGGGGACAGGGGGTACGAGCAGTACTTC. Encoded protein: CAISEGDRGYEQYF.

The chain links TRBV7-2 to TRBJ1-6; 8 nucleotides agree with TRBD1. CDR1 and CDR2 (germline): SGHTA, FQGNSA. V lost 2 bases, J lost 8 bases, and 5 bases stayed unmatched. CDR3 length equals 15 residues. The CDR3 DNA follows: TGTGCCAGCAGCTTATTGGACAGGGTGGATTCACCCCTCCACTTT. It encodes CASSLLDRVDSPLHF.

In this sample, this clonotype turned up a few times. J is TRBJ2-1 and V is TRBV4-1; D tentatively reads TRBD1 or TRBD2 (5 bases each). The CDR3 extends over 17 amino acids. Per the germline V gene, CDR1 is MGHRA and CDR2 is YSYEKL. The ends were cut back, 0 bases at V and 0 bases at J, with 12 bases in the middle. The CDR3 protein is CASSQEKGRSSYNEQFF. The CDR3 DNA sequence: TGCGCCAGCAGCCAAGAGAAGGGACGAAGCTCCTACAATGAGCAGTTCTTC.

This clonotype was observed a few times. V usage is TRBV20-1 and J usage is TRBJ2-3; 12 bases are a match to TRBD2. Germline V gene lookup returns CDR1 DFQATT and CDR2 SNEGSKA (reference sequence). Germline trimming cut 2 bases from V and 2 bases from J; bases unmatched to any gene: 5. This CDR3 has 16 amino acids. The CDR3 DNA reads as TGCAGTGCTAGATTGACTAGCGGGGGTGACACAGATACGCAGTATTTT. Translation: CSARLTSGGDTDTQYF.

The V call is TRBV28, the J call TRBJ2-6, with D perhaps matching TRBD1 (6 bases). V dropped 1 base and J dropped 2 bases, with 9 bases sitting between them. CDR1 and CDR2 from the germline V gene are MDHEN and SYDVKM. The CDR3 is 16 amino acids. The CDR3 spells CASSLYRVAGANVLTF. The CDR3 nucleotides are TGTGCCAGCAGTTTATACAGGGTGGCTGGGGCCAACGTCCTGACTTTC.

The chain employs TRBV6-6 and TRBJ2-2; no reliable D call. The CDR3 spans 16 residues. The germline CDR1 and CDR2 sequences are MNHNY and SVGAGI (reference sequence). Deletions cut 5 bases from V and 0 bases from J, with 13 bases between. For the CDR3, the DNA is TGTGCCAGCAGTCCTCTGACCAAAACGAACACCGGGGAGCTGTTTTTT. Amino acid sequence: CASSPLTKTNTGELFF.

The CDR3 here is CASSPAQGPQETQYF. In DNA, the CDR3 is TGTGCCAGCTCTCCAGCCCAGGGTCCCCAAGAGACCCAGTACTTC. The chain uses TRBV18 and TRBJ2-5, with a weak D call TRBD1 (5 bases). Germline CDR1 is KGHSH and CDR2 is LQKENI. The CDR3 runs 15 residues. V was clipped by 6 bases and J by 1 base, with 15 bases between them.

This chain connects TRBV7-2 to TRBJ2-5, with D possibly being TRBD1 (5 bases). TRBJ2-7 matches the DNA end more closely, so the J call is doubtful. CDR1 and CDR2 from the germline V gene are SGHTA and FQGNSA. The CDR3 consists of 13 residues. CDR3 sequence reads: CASTLIDSYEQYF. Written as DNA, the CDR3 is TGTGCCAGCACCCTCATCGACAGTTACGAGCAGTACTTC.

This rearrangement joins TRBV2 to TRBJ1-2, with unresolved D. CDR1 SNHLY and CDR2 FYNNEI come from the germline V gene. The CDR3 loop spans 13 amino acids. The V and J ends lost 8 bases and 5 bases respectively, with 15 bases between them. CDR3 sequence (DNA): TGTGCCAGCCAGCAGGCCACATCGTATGGCTACACCTTC. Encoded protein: CASQQATSYGYTF.

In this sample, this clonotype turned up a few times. CDR3: CASSSSGIYAYNEQFF. The CDR3 DNA is TGTGCCAGCAGCTCGTCGGGGATCTACGCCTACAATGAGCAGTTCTTC. V and J are TRBV5-6 and TRBJ2-7; TRBD2 is a possible D gene (5 bases). The J call may be mistaken, given a closer DNA end match to TRBJ2-1. Germline V CDR1 and CDR2: SGHDT, YYEEEE. CDR3 length equals 16 residues.

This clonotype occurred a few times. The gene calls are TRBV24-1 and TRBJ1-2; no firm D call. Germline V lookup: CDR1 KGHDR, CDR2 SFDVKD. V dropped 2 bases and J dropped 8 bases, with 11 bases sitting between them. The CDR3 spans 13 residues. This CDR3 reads CATSDSLGLGYTF. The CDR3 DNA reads TGTGCCACCAGTGATTCGTTAGGTCTCGGCTACACCTTC.

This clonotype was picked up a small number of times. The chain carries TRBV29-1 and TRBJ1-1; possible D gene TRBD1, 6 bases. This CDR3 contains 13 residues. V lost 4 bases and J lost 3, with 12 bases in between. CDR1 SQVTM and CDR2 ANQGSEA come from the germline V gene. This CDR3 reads CSVATGRYTEAFF. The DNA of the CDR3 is TGCAGCGTTGCCACAGGGAGATACACTGAAGCTTTCTTT.

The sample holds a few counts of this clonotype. CDR3 loop: CASSQAAGVSTEAFF. The CDR3 region has the DNA TGCGCCAGCAGCCAAGCGGCTGGGGTCAGCACTGAAGCTTTCTTT. The rearrangement joins TRBV4-3 to TRBJ1-1; D is unresolved. From germline, CDR1 is LGHNA and CDR2 YSLEER. The CDR3 loop spans 15 amino acids. V was shortened by 1 base and J by 4 bases, with 13 bases between the two germline ends.

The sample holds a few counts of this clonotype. This CDR3 is CASSQGPFSANTGELFF. The CDR3 bases are TGTGCCAGCAGCCAAGGTCCCTTCAGCGCGAACACCGGGGAGCTGTTTTTT. The chain employs TRBV14 and TRBJ2-2; no clear D gene. Deletions cut 1 base from V and 0 bases from J, with 12 bases between. CDR3 length: 17 amino acids. Looked up from germline, CDR1 is SGHDN and CDR2 is FVKESK.